This entry lists 20 T cell receptor beta chains sequenced from one sample in a study of immune evolution from preneoplasia to lung adenocarcinoma. Assay used: immunoSEQ multiplex PCR; TCRdb lists only in-frame clones, some missing. This table has roughly 40,000 clones, 74% appearing once. The sample consisted of FFPE invasive lung adenocarcinoma tissue. Receptors were obtained from a person in their sixties with lung adenocarcinoma.

With regard to this clone: Other DNA sequences in the sample encode the same CDR3. This sequence joins TRBV28 and TRBJ1-1; D is uncertain. In germline, CDR1 is MDHEN, CDR2 SYDVKM. This CDR3 has 13 amino acids. V lost 3 bases to trimming and J lost 1 base, with 6 bases between them. The CDR3 region is CASSFGRNTEAFF. The DNA of the CDR3 is TGTGCCAGCAGTTTTGGCAGGAACACTGAAGCTTTCTTT.

V usage is TRBV6-4 and J usage is TRBJ2-3; weak D call: TRBD2 (6 bases). Germline CDR1 and CDR2: MRHNA and SNTAGT. CDR3 length equals 13 residues. The ends were cut back, 8 bases at V and 3 bases at J, with 12 bases in the middle. The CDR3 region is CASGGRSTDTQYF. CDR3 nucleotide sequence: TGTGCCAGCGGAGGGAGGTCAACAGATACGCAGTATTTT.

V gene TRBV19 combines with J gene TRBJ2-5; 9 bases map to TRBD2. The trim removed 6 bases at V and 3 bases at J, leaving 2 bases unmatched. Germline V gene sequence: CDR1 LNHDA, CDR2 SQIVND (reference sequence). The CDR3 has 13 amino acids. The CDR3, as DNA: TGTGCCAGTAGGAGACTAGCGGAAGAGACCCAGTACTTC. Its protein is CASRRLAEETQYF.

V gene TRBV9 combines with J gene TRBJ2-3, with unresolved D. This CDR3 region has 13 residues. V was shortened by 0 bases and J by 4 bases, with 6 bases between the two germline ends. Looked up from germline, CDR1 is SGDLS and CDR2 is YYNGEE. As DNA, the CDR3 is TGTGCCAGCAGCGTAGGTCCGGCAGATACGCAGTATTTT. Its translation is CASSVGPADTQYF. The entire variable domain, with the rest obtained from reference TRBV9 and TRBJ2-3, is as follows: DSGVTQTPKHLITATGQRVTLRCSPRSGDLSVYWYQQSLDQGLQFLIQYYNGEERAKGNILERFSAQQFPDLHSELNLSSLELGDSALYFCASSVGPADTQYFGPGTRLTVL.

The chain links TRBV11-1 to TRBJ2-2; D is unclear. The CDR3 length is 13 residues. V shed 6 bases and J shed 1 base, with 6 bases lying between them. Germline CDR1 and CDR2: SGHAT and FQDESV (reference sequence). The CDR3 bases are TGTGCCAGCAGGCCCATGAACACCGGGGAGCTGTTTTTT. Translated, it gives CASRPMNTGELFF. The full variable domain, in which reference TRBV11-1 and TRBJ2-2 provide the parts outside the CDR3, is EAEVAQSPRYKITEKSQAVAFWCDPISGHATLYWYRQILGQGPELLVQFQDESVVDDSQLPKDRFSAERLKGVDSTLKIQPAELGDSAMYLCASRPMNTGELFFGEGSRLTVL.

This clone was detected only once. This chain uses TRBV18 with TRBJ2-1; 7 bases map to TRBD2. The V and J ends lost 0 bases and 3 bases, in that order; junction bases with no gene match: 8. From germline, CDR1 is KGHSH and CDR2 LQKENI. CDR3 length: 17 amino acids. CDR3 DNA sequence: TGTGCCAGCTCACCACCGGCGGGAGTGTCGGGCTACAATGAGCAGTTCTTC. It encodes CASSPPAGVSGYNEQFF.

The chain is built from TRBV5-4 and TRBJ1-2; no reliable D call. V was pared by 0 bases and J by 8 bases, with 14 bases between. CDR3 size: 14 residues. The germline CDR1 and CDR2 sequences are SGHNT and YYREEE (reference sequence). CDR3 nucleotide sequence: TGTGCCAGCAGCTTGGCCAGCTACTCTGGGGGCTACACCTTC. Protein sequence: CASSLASYSGGYTF.

Here the CDR3 reads CASSTNGGYGYTF. The CDR3 nucleotides read TGTGCCAGCAGTACGAATGGGGGGTATGGCTACACCTTC. This chain uses TRBV28 with TRBJ1-2; D is possibly TRBD1 (5 bases). V was shortened by 5 bases and J by 5 bases, with 12 bases between the two germline ends. Germline values: CDR1 MDHEN, CDR2 SYDVKM. This CDR3 has 13 amino acids.

This chain links TRBV9 with TRBJ2-1; 9 bases line up with TRBD2. In germline, CDR1 is SGDLS, CDR2 YYNGEE. J gave up 7 bases and V 1 base, and 3 bases lay outside the gene matches. The CDR3 runs to 14 residues. CDR3 sequence reads: CASSVTSGSNEQFF. Written as DNA, the CDR3 is TGTGCCAGCAGCGTAACTAGCGGGTCGAATGAGCAGTTCTTC. Supplemented by reference TRBV9 and TRBJ2-1, the full variable domain reads DSGVTQTPKHLITATGQRVTLRCSPRSGDLSVYWYQQSLDQGLQFLIQYYNGEERAKGNILERFSAQQFPDLHSELNLSSLELGDSALYFCASSVTSGSNEQFFGPGTRLTVL.

This clone has just a few counts. This chain joins TRBV15 and TRBJ1-2, with D possibly being TRBD1 (5 bases). The ends were cut back, 0 bases at V and 8 bases at J, with 13 bases in the middle. The CDR3 runs to 14 residues. CDR1 LNHNV and CDR2 YYDKDF come from the germline V gene (reference sequence). In DNA form, the CDR3 reads TGTGCCACCAGCAGAGACTGGACCGGGGACGGCTACACCTTC. Residues: CATSRDWTGDGYTF.

V is TRBV28 and J is TRBJ1-1, with a possible D match to TRBD1 (6 bases). This CDR3 has 13 residues. Germline-derived CDR1 and CDR2 are MDHEN and SYDVKM. V dropped 7 bases and J dropped 1 base, with 10 bases sitting between them. Written as DNA, the CDR3 is TGTGCCAGCATGGGACATCAGAACACTGAAGCTTTCTTT. It yields the protein CASMGHQNTEAFF.

The chain employs TRBV12-5 and TRBJ2-7; tentative D call: TRBD1 (6 bases). CDR3 length equals 19 residues. Germline CDR1 is LGHNT and CDR2 is FRNRAP. The V gene lost 2 bases and the J gene lost 2 bases, with 25 bases spanning the gap. The CDR3 reads CASGLPIPGRDTLTYEQYF. The CDR3 bases are TGTGCTAGTGGTTTGCCAATACCGGGAAGGGACACCCTTACCTACGAGCAGTACTTC.

This clone occurred once. The V call is TRBV2, the J call TRBJ2-1; D is undetermined. The CDR3 covers 13 residues. V shed 9 bases and J shed 5 bases, with 14 bases lying between them. CDR1 is SNHLY and CDR2 is FYNNEI in the germline V gene. The CDR3 sequence is CASQRSLNNEQFF. The CDR3 DNA is TGTGCCAGTCAGAGGTCCCTGAACAATGAGCAGTTCTTC. Full variable domain (missing parts from reference TRBV2 and TRBJ2-1): EPEVTQTPSHQVTQMGQEVILRCVPISNHLYFYWYRQILGQKVEFLVSFYNNEISEKSEIFDDQFSVERPDGSNFTLKIRSTKLEDSAMYFCASQRSLNNEQFFGPGTRLTVL.

The chain has TRBV9 and TRBJ1-2; tentative D call: TRBD1 (5 bases). V was cut by 2 bases and J by 6 bases, with 17 bases left in between. CDR1 SGDLS and CDR2 YYNGEE come from the germline V gene. This CDR3 spans 15 amino acids. CDR3: CASSVLDTGRDGYTF. DNA of the CDR3: TGTGCCAGCAGCGTTCTGGACACGGGACGAGATGGCTACACCTTC.

This clone is deemed medium-sized. The rearrangement joins TRBV11-2 to TRBJ2-7; D remains unclear. The CDR3 spans 15 residues. CDR1 and CDR2 (germline): SGHAT, FQNNGV. Trimming removed 0 bases from V and 1 base from J, with 10 bases in between. The CDR3 loop reads CASSLDRRHSYEQYF. CDR3 DNA sequence: TGTGCCAGCAGCTTAGATCGGAGACATTCCTACGAGCAGTACTTC.

The chain has TRBV7-2 and TRBJ1-4; possible D gene TRBD1, 6 bases. The CDR3 runs 14 residues. Looked up from germline, CDR1 is SGHTA and CDR2 is FQGNSA. The V end was cut by 3 bases, the J end by 4 bases, with 9 bases between. The CDR3 is CASSFTGNNEKLFF. CDR3 in DNA: TGTGCCAGCAGCTTCACAGGGAATAATGAAAAACTGTTTTTT.

Regarding this clone: One base away lies a much larger clone, so this may be a sequencing read error. This rearrangement joins TRBV7-2 to TRBJ2-3, with D hard to call. The V gene lost 3 bases and the J gene lost 5 bases, with 12 bases spanning the gap. Per the germline V gene, CDR1 is SGHTA and CDR2 is FQGNSA. This CDR3 has 14 amino acids. The CDR3 nucleotides read TGTGCCAGCAGCTTTGATGATGGCCTAGATACGCAGTATTTT. Amino acid sequence: CASSFDDGLDTQYF.

CDR3 amino acids: CASYRGKLRTDTQYF. CDR3 nucleotides: TGTGCCAGCTACAGGGGGAAGCTTCGGACAGATACGCAGTATTTT. V gene TRBV2 combines with J gene TRBJ2-3; 8 nucleotides match TRBD1. The germline V gene has CDR1 SNHLY and CDR2 FYNNEI. The CDR3 has 15 amino acids. The V and J ends lost 8 bases and 3 bases, in that order; junction bases with no gene match: 10.

The V gene is TRBV28, the J gene TRBJ1-2, with a possible D match to TRBD1 (5 bases). V lost 6 bases and J 8 bases, leaving 22 bases between the germline ends. CDR1 is MDHEN, CDR2 SYDVKM, per germline. The CDR3 sequence is 15 residues long. The CDR3 region has the DNA TGTGCCAGCAGCCGGCGGGGGGGGAGGGAAAAAGGCTACACCTTC. Its protein product is CASSRRGGREKGYTF.

The rearrangement uses TRBV2 and TRBJ2-1; a weak D match, TRBD2 (5 bases). In germline, CDR1 is SNHLY, CDR2 FYNNEI. The CDR3 length is 14 residues. The V end lost 8 bases, the J end lost 0 bases, and 11 bases lay between the germline ends. The CDR3: CASRVGSSYNEQFF. The CDR3 DNA is TGTGCCAGCCGTGTGGGGAGCTCCTACAATGAGCAGTTCTTC.